The 31 T cell receptor beta chains given below trace back to one sample, sequenced in a study of blood T cell repertoires in COVID-19. Profiling relied on immunoSEQ multiplex PCR, and the TCRdb table lists in-frame clones only, not all of them. In the table there are about 250,000 clones, 82% of which are singletons. Material: PBMCs or T cells enriched from blood (not recorded which). Every receptor here comes from a man aged 35-49 years who had been exposed to COVID-19.

V usage is TRBV6-5 and J usage is TRBJ1-3; 9 nucleotides agree with TRBD1. Germline CDR1 and CDR2: MNHEY and SVGAGI. J was trimmed by 6 bases and V by 5 bases; bases with no gene match: 5. This CDR3 has 14 residues. This CDR3 is CASSPDRGKNTIYF. The CDR3 bases are TGTGCCAGCAGTCCGGACAGGGGCAAAAACACCATATATTTT.

The V call is TRBV13, the J call TRBJ2-2, with 7 bases aligning to TRBD2. The ends lost 5 bases at V and 0 bases at J; junction bases unmatched: 6. The CDR3 has 16 amino acids. CDR1 and CDR2 (germline): PRHDT, FYEKMQ (reference sequence). The chain's CDR3 is CASSPPGGANTGELFF. CDR3 coding DNA: TGTGCCAGCAGCCCACCTGGGGGGGCGAACACCGGGGAGCTGTTTTTT.

This chain joins TRBV6-6 and TRBJ1-6; tentatively, D is TRBD1 (5 bases). The V and J ends lost 0 bases and 10 bases respectively, with 16 bases between them. Per germline, CDR1 MNHNY and CDR2 SVGAGI (reference sequence). The CDR3 loop spans 16 amino acids. The chain's CDR3 is CASSYSSQAGGSPLHF. CDR3 DNA: TGTGCCAGCAGTTACTCGAGCCAGGCCGGGGGGTCACCCCTCCACTTT.

The CDR3 region is CASSISQGEAKAFF. CDR3 sequence (DNA): TGCGCCAGCAGCATAAGCCAGGGGGAAGCAAAAGCTTTCTTT. This chain links TRBV5-1 with TRBJ1-1; the match to TRBD1 covers 7 bases. CDR3 length equals 14 residues. V shed 4 bases, J shed 9 bases, and the junction held 12 bases outside the gene matches. Germline V lookup: CDR1 SGHRS, CDR2 YFSETQ.

The V call is TRBV18, the J call TRBJ2-2; D is perhaps TRBD1 (6 bases). From germline, CDR1 is KGHSH and CDR2 LQKENI. V lost 3 bases and J lost 4, with 12 bases in between. The CDR3 length is 15 residues. The CDR3 DNA reads as TGTGCCAGCTCACCTGGGGGCCTGCGCACCGGGGAGCTGTTTTTT. As protein: CASSPGGLRTGELFF.

The chain carries TRBV9 and TRBJ2-1, with 10 bases fitting TRBD2. V was pared by 3 bases and J by 8 bases, with 14 bases of the junction left unmatched. The CDR3 sequence is 17 residues long. Germline lookup yields CDR1 SGDLS and CDR2 YYNGEE. CDR3 sequence reads: CASSAGTLAGVVDEQFF. In DNA, the CDR3 is TGTGCCAGCAGCGCGGGAACCCTAGCGGGAGTTGTGGATGAGCAGTTCTTC. Filled out from reference TRBV9 and TRBJ2-1, the complete variable domain reads DSGVTQTPKHLITATGQRVTLRCSPRSGDLSVYWYQQSLDQGLQFLIQYYNGEERAKGNILERFSAQQFPDLHSELNLSSLELGDSALYFCASSAGTLAGVVDEQFFGPGTRLTVL.

This clone occurred once. J is TRBJ1-2 and V is TRBV6-5; TRBD1 matches at 8 bases. V trimming: 0 bases; J trimming: 6 bases; junction bases outside the gene matches: 9. The CDR3 extends over 16 amino acids. CDR1 is MNHEY and CDR2 is SVGAGI in the germline V gene. CDR3 region: CASSYSTGVGGHGYTF. For the CDR3, the DNA is TGTGCCAGCAGTTACTCGACAGGGGTCGGAGGGCATGGCTACACCTTC.

The chain employs TRBV18 and TRBJ2-1; 10 bases align to TRBD1. V gave up 1 base and J gave up 7 bases; unmatched junction bases: 22. CDR3 length: 21 amino acids. Looked up from germline, CDR1 is KGHSH and CDR2 is LQKENI. This CDR3 is CASSPLFTSSRGQGVENEQFF. In DNA, the CDR3 is TGTGCCAGCTCACCACTATTTACTTCTTCGAGAGGACAGGGGGTGGAAAATGAGCAGTTCTTC.

This rearrangement joins TRBV29-1 to TRBJ2-7, with TRBD1 matching 9 bases. Germline V gene sequence: CDR1 SQVTM, CDR2 ANQGSEA. The trim removed 4 bases at V and 5 bases at J, leaving 9 bases unmatched. This CDR3 comprises 14 residues. CDR3 sequence reads: CSVAATDRGNEQYF. In DNA, the CDR3 is TGCAGCGTTGCAGCAACGGACAGGGGAAACGAGCAGTACTTC.

The J gene is TRBJ2-3, the V gene TRBV12-3 or TRBV12-4; perhaps TRBD1 as D (5 bases). This CDR3 contains 12 residues. Trimming cost V 2 bases and J 10 bases, with 10 bases left between them. The CDR3 DNA is TGTGCCAGCAGTTTACAGGGCCTAGCGCAGTATTTT. It codes for CASSLQGLAQYF.

The rearrangement links TRBV29-1 to TRBJ1-6; D perhaps matches TRBD1 (5 bases). V shed 0 bases and J shed 8 bases, with 14 bases lying between them. The CDR3 is 15 residues long. The germline gives CDR1 SQVTM, CDR2 ANQGSEA. CDR3 protein: CSVEDQGFWDSPLHF. The CDR3 coding sequence is TGCAGCGTTGAAGATCAGGGTTTCTGGGATTCACCCCTCCACTTT. The entire variable domain, with the rest obtained from reference TRBV29-1 and TRBJ1-6, is as follows: SAVISQKPSRDICQRGTSLTIQCQVDSQVTMMFWYRQQPGQSLTLIATANQGSEATYESGFVIDKFPISRPNLTFSTLTVSNMSPEDSSIYLCSVEDQGFWDSPLHFGNGTRLTVT.

This clone was counted a few times. The chain combines TRBV11-2 with TRBJ1-4, with 9 bases fitting TRBD1. CDR1 is SGHAT, CDR2 FQNNGV, per germline. The V and J ends lost 3 bases and 0 bases, in that order; junction bases with no gene match: 2. CDR3 size: 16 residues. This chain's CDR3 is CASSLDRGATNEKLFF. Here the CDR3 DNA reads TGTGCCAGCAGCTTGGACAGGGGTGCAACTAATGAAAAACTGTTTTTT. The full variable domain, with the rest looked up from reference TRBV11-2 and TRBJ1-4, is EAGVAQSPRYKIIEKRQSVAFWCNPISGHATLYWYQQILGQGPKLLIQFQNNGVVDDSQLPKDRFSAERLKGVDSTLKIQPAKLEDSAVYLCASSLDRGATNEKLFFGSGTQLSVL.

CDR3 DNA sequence: TGTGCCAGCGGTGGGACAGGGGGGTGGACAGATACGCAGTATTTT. Protein: CASGGTGGWTDTQYF. The chain links TRBV2 to TRBJ2-3; TRBD1 matches at 11 bases. J was trimmed by 3 bases and V by 8 bases; bases with no gene match: 7. The CDR3 covers 15 residues. Germline V gives CDR1 SNHLY, CDR2 FYNNEI.

This rearrangement joins TRBV5-5 to TRBJ2-6; a weak D match, TRBD1 (6 bases). Trimming took 4 bases from V and 4 from J, leaving 9 bases between them. CDR1 is SGHKS, CDR2 YYEKEE, per germline (reference sequence). This CDR3 is 14 amino acids long. The CDR3 reads CASSTGFGANVLTF. CDR3 nucleotide sequence: TGTGCCAGCAGCACAGGGTTCGGGGCCAACGTCCTGACTTTC.

The V call is TRBV7-3, the J call TRBJ2-3; the match to TRBD2 covers 8 bases. V trimming: 4 bases; J trimming: 2 bases; junction bases outside the gene matches: 5. This CDR3 is built from 15 residues. Germline CDR1 is SGHTA and CDR2 is FQGTGA. CDR3 region: CASSSGTRLTDTQYF. The DNA of the CDR3 is TGTGCCAGCAGCTCCGGGACTAGACTCACAGATACGCAGTATTTT.

The V gene is TRBV30, the J gene TRBJ2-2, with 7 bases identical to TRBD1. Per germline, CDR1 GTSNPN and CDR2 SVGIG (reference sequence). V gave up 5 bases and J gave up 5 bases; unmatched junction bases: 8. This CDR3 comprises 14 residues. CDR3 residues: CAWGPGQRTGELFF. The CDR3, as DNA: TGTGCCTGGGGCCCGGGACAGCGGACCGGGGAGCTGTTTTTT.

The chain combines TRBV19 with TRBJ2-3, with 11 bases matching TRBD2. V dropped 6 bases and J dropped 2; count of bases not matched to a gene: 16. Looked up from germline, CDR1 is LNHDA and CDR2 is SQIVND (reference sequence). The CDR3 loop spans 19 amino acids. Written as DNA, the CDR3 is TGTGCCAGTAGGCCCCTAGCGGGAGGCCCGCTAGGGGCCACAGATACGCAGTATTTT. This translates into CASRPLAGGPLGATDTQYF.

This clone was seen more than once but under ten times. The chain recombines TRBV21-1 with TRBJ2-3; whether TRBD2, the table's D call, matches the DNA was not checked. TRBV21-1 is listed as a pseudogene. This CDR3 has 16 amino acids. For the CDR3, the DNA is TGTGCCAGCAGCCCCCACCCGTGGACTTTCTCAGATACGCAGTATTTT. Translating gives CASSPHPWTFSDTQYF.

The V call is TRBV14, the J call TRBJ2-3; D may be TRBD2 (5 bases). V was shortened by 2 bases and J by 4 bases, with 19 bases between the two germline ends. This CDR3 is 17 amino acids long. CDR1 and CDR2 from the germline V gene are SGHDN and FVKESK. The CDR3 loop reads CASSQSIRTSLPDTQYF. CDR3 sequence (DNA): TGTGCCAGCAGCCAAAGTATCCGTACTAGTCTCCCAGATACGCAGTATTTT.

The chain couples TRBV5-4 to TRBJ2-2; D is ambiguous. Germline loops: CDR1 SGHNT, CDR2 YYREEE (reference sequence). The CDR3 totals 15 residues. The V end lost 2 bases, the J end lost 3 bases, and 11 bases lay between the germline ends. The CDR3 DNA reads TGTGCCAGCAGCTTCTTTATTTCGGACACCGGGGAGCTGTTTTTT. This translates into CASSFFISDTGELFF.

CDR3 loop: CASSTTFQTGVISGNTIYF. CDR3 nucleotide sequence: TGCGCCAGCAGCACCACCTTTCAGACAGGGGTTATTTCTGGAAACACCATATATTTT. The chain employs TRBV5-1 and TRBJ1-3, with 8 nucleotides matching TRBD1. The CDR3 has 19 residues. Trimming cost V 4 bases and J 1 base; bases outside gene matches: 16. Looked up from germline, CDR1 is SGHRS and CDR2 is YFSETQ.

This clone was seen just once. The V and J genes are TRBV9 and TRBJ2-7, with 8 positions matching TRBD1. Per germline, CDR1 SGDLS and CDR2 YYNGEE. The CDR3 is 15 residues long. V was clipped by 1 base and J by 3 bases; unmatched bases: 6. The CDR3 DNA reads TGTGCCAGCAGCGTATATGGGACAGGCGTCTACGAGCAGTACTTC. Translated: CASSVYGTGVYEQYF. The full variable domain, completed using reference TRBV9 and TRBJ2-7, is DSGVTQTPKHLITATGQRVTLRCSPRSGDLSVYWYQQSLDQGLQFLIQYYNGEERAKGNILERFSAQQFPDLHSELNLSSLELGDSALYFCASSVYGTGVYEQYFGPGTRLTVT.

The chain is built from TRBV11-3 and TRBJ2-6; D remains ambiguous. V gave up 4 bases and J gave up 1 base, with 11 bases separating them. Germline values: CDR1 SGHNT, CDR2 YENEEA. The CDR3 spans 16 residues. CDR3 in DNA: TGTGCCAGCAGCTCCGGTAGCCCGTCTGGGGCCAACGTCCTGACTTTC. Amino acids: CASSSGSPSGANVLTF.

Only one count was recorded for this clone. The chain combines TRBV18 with TRBJ1-2, with 7 bases identical to TRBD1. CDR3 length equals 17 residues. Germline trimming cut 6 bases from V and 3 bases from J; bases unmatched to any gene: 16. Germline V gene lookup returns CDR1 KGHSH and CDR2 LQKENI. The CDR3 here is CASSLRSDPRGDYGYTF. In DNA form, the CDR3 reads TGTGCCAGCTCCCTCAGATCAGACCCCAGGGGGGACTATGGCTACACCTTC.

The table lists this clone with a count of one. The V and J genes are TRBV10-3 and TRBJ2-7, with TRBD2 matching over 15 bases. The CDR3 extends over 15 amino acids. V dropped 1 base and J dropped 6; count of bases not matched to a gene: 1. The germline V gene has CDR1 ENHRY and CDR2 SYGVKD. CDR3 sequence (DNA): TGTGCCATCAGTGAGTGGGGACTAGCGGGAGGCGAGCAGTACTTC. Translating it yields CAISEWGLAGGEQYF.

This chain connects TRBV5-1 to TRBJ1-3; 7 bases agree with TRBD1. CDR1 is SGHRS and CDR2 is YFSETQ in the germline V gene. J lost 2 bases, V lost 6 bases, and 8 bases had no gene match. CDR3 length: 15 residues. Here the CDR3 DNA reads TGCGCCAGCAACTCGGGGCAGGGGGCTGGAAACACCATATATTTT. It specifies CASNSGQGAGNTIYF.

The gene calls are TRBV19 and TRBJ1-6, with D maybe TRBD1 (5 bases). CDR1 and CDR2 (germline): LNHDA, SQIVND (reference sequence). Trimming pared 7 bases from V and 0 bases from J, leaving 10 bases between. The CDR3 length is 15 residues. CDR3 in amino acids: CASTHRSSYNSPLHF. DNA for the CDR3: TGTGCCAGTACTCACAGGAGCTCCTATAATTCACCCCTCCACTTT.

This clone is a singleton in its sample. The chain combines TRBV20-1 with TRBJ2-3; D not resolved. This CDR3 has 13 residues. Trimming left V 3 bases short and J 6 bases short, with 13 bases between. Per the germline V gene, CDR1 is DFQATT and CDR2 is SNEGSKA (reference sequence). The DNA of the CDR3 is TGCAGTGCTAGTACCGCGGTCCGGGATACGCAGTATTTT. Translation gives CSASTAVRDTQYF.

The chain employs TRBV4-1 and TRBJ1-5; D gene ambiguous. The CDR3 covers 15 residues. Trimming took 1 base from V and 4 from J, leaving 11 bases between them. Germline V CDR1 and CDR2: MGHRA, YSYEKL. CDR3 sequence (DNA): TGCGCCAGCAGCCAAGTCACCCGGGTTAATCAGCCCCAGCATTTT. This encodes CASSQVTRVNQPQHF.

This chain uses TRBV10-1 with TRBJ2-3; D possibly corresponds to TRBD1 (6 bases). This CDR3 is built from 14 residues. Per the germline V gene, CDR1 is WNHNN and CDR2 is SYGVQD (reference sequence). V dropped 6 bases and J dropped 0 bases, with 10 bases sitting between them. Here the CDR3 reads CASSPDSSTDTQYF. The CDR3 DNA is TGCGCCAGCAGCCCGGACAGTAGCACAGATACGCAGTATTTT.

The CDR3 region has the DNA TGTGCCAGTAGTAGGGGACAGTACACTGAAGCTTTCTTT. This codes for CASSRGQYTEAFF. The rearrangement joins TRBV19 to TRBJ1-1; 7 bases fit TRBD1. CDR3 length: 13 amino acids. V shed 4 bases and J 3 bases; nucleotides not matched to a gene: 2. The V gene's germline CDR1 is LNHDA and CDR2 SQIVND (reference sequence). The full variable domain, with the rest looked up from reference TRBV19 and TRBJ1-1, is DGGITQSPKYLFRKEGQNVTLSCEQNLNHDAMYWYRQDPGQGLRLIYYSQIVNDFQKGDIAEGYSVSREKKESFPLTVTSAQKNPTAFYLCASSRGQYTEAFFGQGTRLTVV.